This paragraph covers one T cell receptor beta chain sequence. Its specificity is unknown. The protocol was immunoSEQ multiplex PCR, while the TCRdb copy is restricted to in-frame clones and leaves out a portion. The top ten clones hold 3.3% of a sample with 120,000 or so clones, 84% of them seen once. The sample originates from a study of identifying expanded T cells in peripheral blood. Study conclusions and caveats: Across healthy donors, higher total template counts meant significantly greater approximately two-week count variance.

Germline CDR1 reads GTSNPN; CDR2 reads SVGIG (reference sequence). The CDR3 runs 13 residues. The V end lost 4 bases, the J end lost 7 bases, and 14 bases lay between the germline ends. This clonotype was sampled from a person aged 18-69 years in good health. This chain uses TRBV30 with TRBJ1-5, with no clear D. Sequenced input: blood. In DNA, the CDR3 is TGTGCCTGGAACCGGGGTCAGGAACAGCCCCAGCATTTT. This gives the protein CAWNRGQEQPQHF.